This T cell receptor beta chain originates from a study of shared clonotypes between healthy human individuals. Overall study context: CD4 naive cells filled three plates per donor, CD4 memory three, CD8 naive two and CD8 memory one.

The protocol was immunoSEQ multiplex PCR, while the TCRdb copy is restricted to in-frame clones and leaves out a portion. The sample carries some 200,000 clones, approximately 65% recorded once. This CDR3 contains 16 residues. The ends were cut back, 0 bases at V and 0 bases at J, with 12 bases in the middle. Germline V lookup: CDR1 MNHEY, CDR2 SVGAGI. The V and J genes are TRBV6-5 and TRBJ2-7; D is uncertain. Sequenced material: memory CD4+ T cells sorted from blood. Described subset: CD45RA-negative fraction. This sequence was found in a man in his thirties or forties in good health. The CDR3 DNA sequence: TGTGCCAGCAGTTACTCGACGCCGAAGAGCTCCTACGAGCAGTACTTC. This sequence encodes CASSYSTPKSSYEQYF.